A single sample gave rise to the 3 T cell receptor beta chains below, sequenced in a study of PD-1 blockade in classical Hodgkin lymphoma. Every patient experienced relapse after autologous stem cell transplantation, and brentuximab vedotin exposure varied. Only in-frame clones appear in the TCRdb table, and some are missing; sequencing was by immunoSEQ multiplex PCR. Here the sample spans about 39,000 clones, almost 90% being singletons. The starting material was peripheral blood mononuclear cells (PBMCs), obtained at baseline. The receptors stem from a human donor with classical Hodgkin lymphoma.

The chain has TRBV6-1 and TRBJ2-7, with 7 nucleotides matching TRBD1. Germline assignment: CDR1 MNHNS and CDR2 SASEGT. CDR3 size: 13 residues. With 3 bases clipped from V and 6 bases from J, the junction kept 5 bases outside the gene matches. The CDR3: CASSDTGVGEQYF. CDR3 coding DNA: TGTGCCAGCAGTGACACAGGGGTCGGCGAGCAGTACTTC.

This chain joins TRBV5-1 and TRBJ2-7; D possibly corresponds to TRBD2 (5 bases). The ends were cut back, 7 bases at V and 4 bases at J, with 12 bases in the middle. Germline V gene lookup returns CDR1 SGHRS and CDR2 YFSETQ. The CDR3 is made up of 12 amino acids. The CDR3 here is CASGPGEYEQYF. CDR3 coding DNA: TGCGCCAGCGGTCCCGGGGAATACGAGCAGTACTTC. Combining the CDR3 with reference TRBV5-1 and TRBJ2-7 gives the whole variable domain KAGVTQTPRYLIKTRGQQVTLSCSPISGHRSVSWYQQTPGQGLQFLFEYFSETQRNKGNFPGRFSGRQFSNSRSEMNVSTLELGDSALYLCASGPGEYEQYFGPGTRLTVT.

V and J are TRBV10-3 and TRBJ2-5; 7 positions match TRBD1. Unmatched junction bases numbered 1, after V lost 6 bases and J lost 0 bases. Germline-derived CDR1 and CDR2 are ENHRY and SYGVKD. This CDR3 is built from 13 residues. DNA of the CDR3: TGTGCCATCAGGGGGACAGACCAAGAGACCCAGTACTTC. Protein: CAIRGTDQETQYF.